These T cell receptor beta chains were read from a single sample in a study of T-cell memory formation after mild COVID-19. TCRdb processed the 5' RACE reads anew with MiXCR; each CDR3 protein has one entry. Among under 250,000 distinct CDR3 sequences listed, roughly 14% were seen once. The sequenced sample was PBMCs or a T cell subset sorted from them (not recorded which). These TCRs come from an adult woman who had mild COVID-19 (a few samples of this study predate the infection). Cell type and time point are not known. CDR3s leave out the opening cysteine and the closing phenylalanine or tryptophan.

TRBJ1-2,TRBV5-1,ASRTGQNYGYT
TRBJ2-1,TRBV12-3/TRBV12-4,ASSSTTGTPNNEQF
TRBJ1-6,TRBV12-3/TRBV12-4,ASRDLLGDSPLH
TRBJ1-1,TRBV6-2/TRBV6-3,ASSYIGGTEAF
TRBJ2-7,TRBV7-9,ASSLAGGRTGGEQY
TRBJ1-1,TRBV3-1,ASSQSGGRNTEAF
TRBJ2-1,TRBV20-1,SAPTGLARNEQF
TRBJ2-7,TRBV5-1,ASSGDGLSSYEQY
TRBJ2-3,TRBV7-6,ASSPRLAGLSTDTQY
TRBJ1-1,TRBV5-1,ASSRQEQTEAF
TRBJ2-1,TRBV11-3,ASSLSRWGVPHNEQF
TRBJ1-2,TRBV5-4,ASSLLGTYGYT
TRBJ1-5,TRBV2,ASRVAGVNNQPQH
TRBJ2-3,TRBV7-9,ASSHTRAGRSTDTQY
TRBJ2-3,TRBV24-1,ATSDPSGGATDTQY
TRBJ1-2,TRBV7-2,ASRQPGAGYGYT
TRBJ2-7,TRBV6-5,ATRKGQAYEEQY
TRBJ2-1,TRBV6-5,ASSSPGNKNNEQF
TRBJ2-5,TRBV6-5,ASSSYRGSETQY
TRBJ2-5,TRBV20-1,SAPGTDEETQY
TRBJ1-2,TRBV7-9,ASSLGGAPYPNYGYT
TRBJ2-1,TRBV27,ASRPGGEGYNEQF
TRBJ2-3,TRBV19,ASSIGGGQDLTDTQY
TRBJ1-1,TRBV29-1,SAVTGGTNTEAF
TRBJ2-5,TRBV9,ASSVGGTQETQY
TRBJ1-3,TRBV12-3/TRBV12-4,ASSLVGGLDTIY
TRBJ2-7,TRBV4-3,ASSQVRGTDPYEQY
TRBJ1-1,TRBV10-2,ASSEHRGGTEAF
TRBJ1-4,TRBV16,ASSHRTGVAEKLF
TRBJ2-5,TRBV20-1,SARPSGTTWETQY
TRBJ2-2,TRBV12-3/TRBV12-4,ASRRGSPTGELF
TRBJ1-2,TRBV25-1,ARQGAPYGYT
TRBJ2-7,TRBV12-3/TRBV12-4,ASRMGLVWNEQY
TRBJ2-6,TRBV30,AWNPLYTSSGANVLT
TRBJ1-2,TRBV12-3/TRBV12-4,ASSNRGTNYGYT
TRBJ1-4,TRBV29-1,SGRTGGEKLF
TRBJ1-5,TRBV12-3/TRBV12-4,ASSLALVRQPQH
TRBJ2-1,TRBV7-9,ASSRTDRGHYNEQF
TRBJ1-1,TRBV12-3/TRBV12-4,ASSLRQKMNTEAF
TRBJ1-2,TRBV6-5,ASRPQPNYGYT
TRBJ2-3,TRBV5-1,ASSFSAGGLLTDTQY
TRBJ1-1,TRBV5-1,ASSSDGYTEAF
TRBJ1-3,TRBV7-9,ASSQRQGQSSGNTIY
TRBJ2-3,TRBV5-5,ASSLVLGGSGRPDTQY
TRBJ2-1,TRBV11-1,ASSLGSGREGYNEQF
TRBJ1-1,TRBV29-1,SVDEGGQWDTEAF
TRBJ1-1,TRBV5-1,ASSGNRVAF
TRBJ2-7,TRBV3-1,ASSQSGGRHYEQY